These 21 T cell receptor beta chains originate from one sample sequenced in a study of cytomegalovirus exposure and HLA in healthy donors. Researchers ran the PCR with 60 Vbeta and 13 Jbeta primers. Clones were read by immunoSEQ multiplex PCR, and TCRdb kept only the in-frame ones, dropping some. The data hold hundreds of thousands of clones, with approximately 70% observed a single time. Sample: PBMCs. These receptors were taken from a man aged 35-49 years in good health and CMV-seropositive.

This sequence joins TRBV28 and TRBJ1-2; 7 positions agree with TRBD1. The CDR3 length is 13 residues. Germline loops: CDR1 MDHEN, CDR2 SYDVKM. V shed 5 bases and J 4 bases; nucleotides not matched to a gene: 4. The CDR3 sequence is CASSVDRVYGYTF. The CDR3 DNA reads TGTGCCAGCAGTGTCGACAGGGTCTATGGCTACACCTTC.

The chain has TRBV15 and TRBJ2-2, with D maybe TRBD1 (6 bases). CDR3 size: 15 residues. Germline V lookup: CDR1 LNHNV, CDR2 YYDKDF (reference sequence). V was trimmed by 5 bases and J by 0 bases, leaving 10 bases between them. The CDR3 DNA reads TGTGCCACCAGCCGCAGGGGTTCGAACACCGGGGAGCTGTTTTTT. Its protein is CATSRRGSNTGELFF.

The CDR3 reads CASSQTGFSTGELFF. CDR3 in DNA: TGTGCCAGCAGCCAGACAGGGTTTTCCACCGGGGAGCTGTTTTTT. This chain joins TRBV11-2 and TRBJ2-2; 7 bases fit TRBD1. The germline V gene encodes CDR1 SGHAT and CDR2 FQNNGV. The CDR3 covers 15 residues. The V gene end was trimmed by 5 bases and the J gene end by 4 bases; junction bases not matched to a gene: 7.

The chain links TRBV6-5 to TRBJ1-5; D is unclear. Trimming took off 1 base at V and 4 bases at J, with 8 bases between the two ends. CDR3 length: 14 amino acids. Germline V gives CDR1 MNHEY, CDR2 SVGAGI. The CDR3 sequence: CASSYLGQNQPQHF. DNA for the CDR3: TGTGCCAGCAGTTACTTGGGCCAGAATCAGCCCCAGCATTTT.

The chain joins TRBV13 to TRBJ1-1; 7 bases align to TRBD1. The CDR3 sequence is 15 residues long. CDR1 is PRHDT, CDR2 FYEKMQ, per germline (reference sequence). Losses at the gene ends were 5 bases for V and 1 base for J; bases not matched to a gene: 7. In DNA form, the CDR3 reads TGTGCCAGCAGCCCTCGGACAGGAACGAACACTGAAGCTTTCTTT. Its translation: CASSPRTGTNTEAFF. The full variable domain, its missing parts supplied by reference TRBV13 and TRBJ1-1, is AAGVIQSPRHLIKEKRETATLKCYPIPRHDTVYWYQQGPGQDPQFLISFYEKMQSDKGSIPDRFSAQQFSDYHSELNMSSLELGDSALYFCASSPRTGTNTEAFFGQGTRLTVV.

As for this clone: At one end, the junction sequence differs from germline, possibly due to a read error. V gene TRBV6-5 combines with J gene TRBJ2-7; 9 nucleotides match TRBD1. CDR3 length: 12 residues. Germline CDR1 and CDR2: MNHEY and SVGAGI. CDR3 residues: CVSSRQGGEQYF. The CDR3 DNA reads TGTGTCAGCAGTCGACAGGGGGGCGAGCAGTACTTC.

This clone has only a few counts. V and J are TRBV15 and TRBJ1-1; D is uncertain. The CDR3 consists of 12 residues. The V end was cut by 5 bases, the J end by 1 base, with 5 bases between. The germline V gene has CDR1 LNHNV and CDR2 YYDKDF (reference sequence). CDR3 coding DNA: TGTGCCACCAGCCTAACGAACACTGAAGCTTTCTTT. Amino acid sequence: CATSLTNTEAFF.

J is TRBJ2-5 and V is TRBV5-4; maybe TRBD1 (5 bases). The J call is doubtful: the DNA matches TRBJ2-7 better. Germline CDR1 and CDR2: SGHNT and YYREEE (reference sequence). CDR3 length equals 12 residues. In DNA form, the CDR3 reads TGTGCCAGCAGCGACAGCCTCTACGAGCAGTACTTC. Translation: CASSDSLYEQYF.

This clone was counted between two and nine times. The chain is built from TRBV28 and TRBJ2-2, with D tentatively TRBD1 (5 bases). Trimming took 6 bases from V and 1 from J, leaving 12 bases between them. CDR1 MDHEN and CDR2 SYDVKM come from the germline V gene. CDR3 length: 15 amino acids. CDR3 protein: CASSLDRLNTGELFF. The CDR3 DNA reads TGTGCCAGCAGCCTAGACAGACTGAACACCGGGGAGCTGTTTTTT.

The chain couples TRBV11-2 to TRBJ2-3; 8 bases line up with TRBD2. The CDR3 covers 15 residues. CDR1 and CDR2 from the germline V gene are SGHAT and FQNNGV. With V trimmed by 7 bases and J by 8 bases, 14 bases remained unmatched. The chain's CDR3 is CASKPNGGDTGTQYF. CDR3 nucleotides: TGTGCCAGCAAGCCCAACGGGGGGGATACCGGTACGCAGTATTTT.

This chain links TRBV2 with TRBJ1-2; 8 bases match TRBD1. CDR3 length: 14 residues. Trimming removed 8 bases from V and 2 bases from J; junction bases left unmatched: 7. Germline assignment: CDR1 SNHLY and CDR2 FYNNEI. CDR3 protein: CASSATGGNYGYTF. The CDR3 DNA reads TGTGCCAGCTCCGCTACAGGGGGGAACTATGGCTACACCTTC.

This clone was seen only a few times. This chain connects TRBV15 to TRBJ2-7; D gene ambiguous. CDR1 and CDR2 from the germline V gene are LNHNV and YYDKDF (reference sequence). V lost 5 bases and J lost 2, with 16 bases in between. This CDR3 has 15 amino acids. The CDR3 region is CATSGVQDDPYEQYF. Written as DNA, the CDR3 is TGTGCCACCAGCGGAGTCCAGGATGATCCCTACGAGCAGTACTTC.

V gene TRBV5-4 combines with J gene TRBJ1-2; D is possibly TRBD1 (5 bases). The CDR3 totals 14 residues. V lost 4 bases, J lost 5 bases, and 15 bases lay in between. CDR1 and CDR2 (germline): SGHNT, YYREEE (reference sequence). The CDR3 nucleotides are TGTGCCAGCAGCGACGGGACTGCCCTATATGGCTACACCTTC. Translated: CASSDGTALYGYTF.

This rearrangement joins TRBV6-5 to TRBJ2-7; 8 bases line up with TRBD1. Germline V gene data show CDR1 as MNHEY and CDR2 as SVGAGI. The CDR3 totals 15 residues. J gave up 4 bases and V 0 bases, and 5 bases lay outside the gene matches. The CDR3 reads CASSYSRQGSYEQYF. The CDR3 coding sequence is TGTGCCAGCAGTTACTCGCGACAGGGGTCTTACGAGCAGTACTTC.

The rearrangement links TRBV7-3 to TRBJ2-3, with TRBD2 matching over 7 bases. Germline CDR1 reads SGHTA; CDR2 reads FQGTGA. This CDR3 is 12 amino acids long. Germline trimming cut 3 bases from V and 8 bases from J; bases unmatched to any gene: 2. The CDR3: CASSFIAGTQYF. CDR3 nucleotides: TGTGCCAGCAGCTTTATAGCGGGTACGCAGTATTTT. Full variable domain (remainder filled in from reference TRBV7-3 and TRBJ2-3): GAGVSQTPSNKVTEKGKYVELRCDPISGHTALYWYRQSLGQGPEFLIYFQGTGAADDSGLPNDRFFAVRPEGSVSTLKIQRTERGDSAVYLCASSFIAGTQYFGPGTRLTVL.

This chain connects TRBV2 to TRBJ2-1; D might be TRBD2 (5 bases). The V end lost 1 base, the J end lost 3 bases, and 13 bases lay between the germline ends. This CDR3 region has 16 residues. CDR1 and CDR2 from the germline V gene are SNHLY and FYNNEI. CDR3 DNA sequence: TGTGCCAGCAGTGAAGAGGGTGGGGAGCGCTACAATGAGCAGTTCTTC. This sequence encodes CASSEEGGERYNEQFF.

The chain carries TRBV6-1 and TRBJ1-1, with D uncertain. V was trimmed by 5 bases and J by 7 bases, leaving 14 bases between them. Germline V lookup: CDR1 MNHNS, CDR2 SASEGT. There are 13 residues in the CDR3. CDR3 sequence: CASSTGGYREAFF. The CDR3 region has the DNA TGTGCCAGCAGTACTGGAGGGTACCGTGAAGCTTTCTTT.

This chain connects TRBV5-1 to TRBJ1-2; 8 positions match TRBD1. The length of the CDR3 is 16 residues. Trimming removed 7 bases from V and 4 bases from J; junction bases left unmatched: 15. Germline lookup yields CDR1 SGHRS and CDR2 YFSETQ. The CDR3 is CASCPSGTGRGYGYTF. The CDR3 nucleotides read TGCGCCAGCTGCCCCTCCGGGACAGGAAGGGGCTATGGCTACACCTTC.

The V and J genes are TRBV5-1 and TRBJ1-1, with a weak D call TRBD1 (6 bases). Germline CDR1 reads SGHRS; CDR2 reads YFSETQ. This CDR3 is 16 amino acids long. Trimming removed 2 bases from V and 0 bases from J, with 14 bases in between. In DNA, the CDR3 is TGCGCCAGCAGCTTCGGCGAGGACAGTCTGAACACTGAAGCTTTCTTT. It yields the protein CASSFGEDSLNTEAFF.

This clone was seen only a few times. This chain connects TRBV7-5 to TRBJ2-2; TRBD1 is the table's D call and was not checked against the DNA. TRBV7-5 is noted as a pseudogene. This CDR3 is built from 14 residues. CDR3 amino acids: CARTVADNTGELFF. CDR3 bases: TGTGCCAGAACCGTGGCCGATAACACCGGGGAGCTGTTTTTT.

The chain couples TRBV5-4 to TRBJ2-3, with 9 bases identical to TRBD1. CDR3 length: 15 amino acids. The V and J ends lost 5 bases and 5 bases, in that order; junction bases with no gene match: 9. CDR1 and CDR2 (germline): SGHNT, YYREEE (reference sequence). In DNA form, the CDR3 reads TGTGCCAGCAGGTCCAACAGGGGGCCTGAAGATACGCAGTATTTT. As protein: CASRSNRGPEDTQYF.